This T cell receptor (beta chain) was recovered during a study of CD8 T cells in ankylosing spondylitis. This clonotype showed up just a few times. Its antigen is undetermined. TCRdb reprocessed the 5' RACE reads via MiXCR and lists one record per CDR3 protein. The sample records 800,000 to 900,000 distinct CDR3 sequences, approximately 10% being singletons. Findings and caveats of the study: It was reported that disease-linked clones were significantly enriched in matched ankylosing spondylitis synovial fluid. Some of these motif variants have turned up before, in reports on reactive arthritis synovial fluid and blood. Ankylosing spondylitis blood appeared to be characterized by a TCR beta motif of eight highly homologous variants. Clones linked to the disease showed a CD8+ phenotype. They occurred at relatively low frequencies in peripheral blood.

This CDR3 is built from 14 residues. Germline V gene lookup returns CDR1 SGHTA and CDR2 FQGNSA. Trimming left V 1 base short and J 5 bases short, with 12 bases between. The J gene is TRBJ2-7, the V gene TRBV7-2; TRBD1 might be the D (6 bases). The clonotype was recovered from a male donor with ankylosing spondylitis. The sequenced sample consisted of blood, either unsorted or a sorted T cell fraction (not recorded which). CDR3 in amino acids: CASSLVGAGDEQYF. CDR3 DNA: TGTGCCAGCAGCTTAGTGGGGGCAGGCGACGAGCAGTACTTC.